Listed below are T cell receptor beta chains from one sample, sequenced in a study of shared clonotypes between healthy human individuals. The data were produced by immunoSEQ multiplex PCR, yet TCRdb's version contains in-frame clones alone and is incomplete. The profile shows about 2.1 million clones, 93% of them singletons. Source material: naive CD8+ T cells from PBMCs. The source of these receptors is a man aged 18 to 29 in good health. Some clones in this sample may be carry-over from other donors' samples. The conserved cysteine and the conserved F or W are not part of the CDR3 here. D genes are given only for firm matches. Clone size is shown for a subset of rows, as once, few, many or a class of expanded clone.

d_call clone_size v_call cdr3_length cdr3_aa
NA NA TRBV4-3 14 ASSQDRRERTYGYT
NA NA TRBV29-1 11 SVVGGSTDTQY
NA NA TRBV4-1 15 ASSRIPVRPSTDTQY
NA NA TRBV29-1 12 SVEGGGVTDTQY
NA once TRBV5-1 13 ASRAEVPSGNTIY
NA NA TRBV19 13 ASSSFGGYQETQY
NA NA TRBV6-6 13 ASSHPDLSNQPQH
NA NA TRBV6-1 12 ASTLRGFHDGYT
NA NA TRBV28 11 ASSFSESGEQY
NA NA TRBV9 12 ASSGDVRNYGYT
NA NA TRBV15 14 ATSSRHQPNTGELF
NA NA TRBV5-6 11 ASSPGGAYGYT
NA NA TRBV7-9 14 ASSLADGGSSYEQY
TRBD2 NA TRBV28 13 ASSFLSSGKDEQY
NA NA TRBV30 12 AWSPDSSYNEQF
TRBD2 NA TRBV4-2 12 ASSTLAGGQEQY
NA NA TRBV10-3 13 AISEKRERRHEQF
NA NA TRBV5-4 11 ASSLLNTGELF
NA NA TRBV7-8 14 ASSKPGTERSYEQY
TRBD2 NA TRBV27 15 ASSRRLAGANSYEQY
NA NA TRBV29-1 12 SVDSGSGNQPQH
TRBD2 NA TRBV27 14 ASSLVGRGSSYEQY
TRBD2 once TRBV11-2 12 ASSPSGSSYEQY
NA NA TRBV5-6 11 ASSFGTGGELF
NA NA TRBV9 12 ASSVALGGGELF
NA NA TRBV5-6 11 ASSFFREETQY
TRBD1 NA TRBV4-1 12 ASSQDQGENIQY
TRBD2 NA TRBV29-1 12 SVEDRGGQETQY
NA NA TRBV28 15 ASSFLPTPLSGNTIY
NA NA TRBV4-1 13 ASSQGRGWNQPQH
NA NA TRBV10-2 13 ASSESGLPNQPQH
TRBD2 NA TRBV7-9 13 ASSPIAGLYNEQF
NA NA TRBV6-5 13 ASTQDRASNTEAF
TRBD2 NA TRBV2 13 ASSRASGRANEQF